This T cell receptor (beta chain) emerged from a study of cytomegalovirus exposure and HLA in healthy donors. Comments on this clone: Antigen specificity is unknown.

The V and J ends lost 1 base and 0 bases respectively, with 9 bases between them. The V gene's germline CDR1 is MGHRA and CDR2 YSYEKL. The CDR3 consists of 15 residues. Researchers ran the PCR with 60 Vbeta and 13 Jbeta primers. Sequencing used immunoSEQ multiplex PCR; TCRdb keeps in-frame clones, though not all of them. This repertoire shows 150,000 to 200,000 clones, 87% found once; its top ten account for about 0.23%. Findings and limits, study-wide: Differences between HLA loci emerged in a later analysis of TCR association rates, with DRB1 most and HLA-C fewest. When a later analysis compared HLA-associated TCR beta chains with equally common others, the HLA-associated chains turned out to be more clonally expanded and to have lower generation probabilities. Later analysis associated a missense DCLRE1C variant with TCR beta V- and J-gene trimming. With further analysis later on, most CMV-associated TCR beta chains appeared HLA-restricted.

This receptor was taken from a girl in the first two years of life in good health and CMV-seronegative. This chain links TRBV4-1 with TRBJ1-2, with a weak D call TRBD1 (5 bases). The sequenced sample consisted of PBMCs. Written as DNA, the CDR3 is TGCGCCAGCAGCCAAGCGTCAGGGTCTAACTATGGCTACACCTTC. It codes for CASSQASGSNYGYTF.